These 23 T cell receptor beta chains originate from one sample sequenced in a study of OX40 agonist ivuxolimab in advanced cancers. The assay was immunoSEQ multiplex PCR, and TCRdb's table has in-frame clones only and misses some. The table has some 70,000 clones, around 83% seen once. The sequencing here drew on CD4+ or CD8+ T cells sorted from blood, taken in a trial of the OX40 agonist ivuxolimab. These receptor sequences come from an adult with an advanced solid tumor such as melanoma, head and neck, liver or kidney cancer.

The rearrangement uses TRBV15 and TRBJ1-4, with D perhaps matching TRBD1 (5 bases). Germline V gene lookup returns CDR1 LNHNV and CDR2 YYDKDF (reference sequence). The CDR3 length is 14 residues. Trimming stripped 0 bases from V and 8 bases from J, with 10 bases between. CDR3 region: CATSRDTGEEKLFF. In DNA form, the CDR3 reads TGTGCCACCAGCAGAGATACGGGGGAAGAAAAACTGTTTTTT.

This chain joins TRBV10-3 and TRBJ2-5; TRBD2 matches 8 bases. Germline lookup yields CDR1 ENHRY and CDR2 SYGVKD. The V segment lost 8 bases and the J segment 5 bases; nucleotides outside the gene matches: 10. CDR3 length: 14 residues. For the CDR3, the DNA is TGTGCCATCGGCGGACTAGCTGGGATCGAGACCCAGTACTTC. Amino acids: CAIGGLAGIETQYF.

This clone occurred once. J is TRBJ1-5 and V is TRBV2, with 8 bases identical to TRBD1. The CDR3 consists of 13 residues. Unmatched junction bases numbered 3, after V lost 4 bases and J lost 7 bases. CDR1 and CDR2 (germline): SNHLY, FYNNEI. The CDR3: CASSGQGWQPQHF. DNA for the CDR3: TGTGCCAGCAGTGGACAGGGGTGGCAGCCCCAGCATTTT.

The gene calls are TRBV6-5 and TRBJ2-7, with TRBD1 matching over 8 bases. Per germline, CDR1 MNHEY and CDR2 SVGAGI. The junction had 10 bases not matched to a gene; V was cut back by 8 bases and J by 4 bases. This CDR3 has 14 residues. The CDR3 sequence: CASDTRDRTYEQYF. In DNA, the CDR3 is TGTGCCAGCGACACCCGGGACAGGACGTACGAGCAGTACTTC.

This clone was detected only once. This chain joins TRBV7-9 and TRBJ2-5; no definite D call. Per the germline V gene, CDR1 is SEHNR and CDR2 is FQNEAQ (reference sequence). Trimming shortened V by 5 bases and J by 5 bases, and 9 bases separated the two germline ends. This CDR3 is built from 12 residues. The CDR3 loop reads CASSPGRETQYF. CDR3 DNA sequence: TGTGCCAGCAGCCCGGGTCGGGAGACCCAGTACTTC.

The CDR3 protein is CASSGDRVGTYEQYF. CDR3 nucleotides: TGTGCCAGCAGTGGCGACAGGGTAGGGACCTACGAGCAGTACTTC. This chain links TRBV27 with TRBJ2-7; 7 bases are shared with TRBD1. With V trimmed by 5 bases and J by 2 bases, 9 bases remained unmatched. This CDR3 is built from 15 residues. Germline CDR1 is MNHEY and CDR2 is SMNVEV (reference sequence).

The rearrangement links TRBV9 to TRBJ1-6; D not certain. CDR1 and CDR2 from the germline V gene are SGDLS and YYNGEE. The CDR3 consists of 14 residues. Deletions cut 0 bases from V and 8 bases from J, with 9 bases between. CDR3 protein: CASSVEAGYSPLHF. Here the CDR3 DNA reads TGTGCCAGCAGCGTAGAAGCCGGGTATTCACCCCTCCACTTT.

The chain has TRBV28 and TRBJ2-7; D possibly corresponds to TRBD2 (5 bases). Germline CDR1 MDHEN, CDR2 SYDVKM. With 3 bases removed from V and 2 bases from J, the gap between germline ends came to 8 bases. The CDR3 runs 13 residues. The CDR3 reads CASSLEVTYEQYF. The CDR3 DNA sequence: TGTGCCAGCAGTTTGGAGGTGACCTACGAGCAGTACTTC.

The table lists this clone with a count of one. The chain employs TRBV5-1 and TRBJ1-4; D gene ambiguous. The CDR3 consists of 15 residues. Trimming shortened V by 4 bases and J by 0 bases, and 10 bases separated the two germline ends. Looked up from germline, CDR1 is SGHRS and CDR2 is YFSETQ. The CDR3 DNA reads as TGCGCCAGCAGCCTCCAAGCGACAACTAATGAAAAACTGTTTTTT. As protein: CASSLQATTNEKLFF.

The V gene is TRBV10-3, the J gene TRBJ1-2; 12 positions agree with TRBD1. Germline V gene sequence: CDR1 ENHRY, CDR2 SYGVKD. This CDR3 comprises 14 residues. After removal of 5 bases from V and 7 bases from J, the junction contained 5 bases not matched to a gene. The CDR3 sequence: CAISRGQGAGGYTF. The DNA for the CDR3 is TGTGCCATCAGTAGGGGACAGGGGGCTGGTGGCTACACCTTC.

This chain uses TRBV5-1 with TRBJ2-7, with D possibly TRBD1 on 6 matching bases. The CDR3 sequence is 15 residues long. V was shortened by 1 base and J by 6 bases, with 17 bases between the two germline ends. Germline CDR1 SGHRS, CDR2 YFSETQ. CDR3 residues: CASSLRQEFNGEQYF. CDR3 nucleotides: TGCGCCAGCAGCTTGAGACAGGAATTTAACGGCGAGCAGTACTTC.

The chain is built from TRBV6-5 and TRBJ2-7, with a weak D call TRBD1 (6 bases). The germline CDR1 and CDR2 sequences are MNHEY and SVGAGI. With 2 bases removed from V and 0 bases from J, the gap between germline ends came to 8 bases. This CDR3 comprises 14 residues. The CDR3 sequence is CASSYRDTSYEQYF. Written as DNA, the CDR3 is TGTGCCAGCAGTTACCGGGACACCTCCTACGAGCAGTACTTC.

DNA of the CDR3: TGTGCCAGCAGCTTGGTCACACCTAGCTCCTACGAGCAGTACTTC. Encoded protein: CASSLVTPSSYEQYF. The rearrangement links TRBV5-4 to TRBJ2-7; D is unclear. This CDR3 spans 15 amino acids. Germline V gives CDR1 SGHNT, CDR2 YYREEE (reference sequence). With 0 bases removed from V and 0 bases from J, the gap between germline ends came to 10 bases. The full variable domain, its missing parts supplied by reference TRBV5-4 and TRBJ2-7, is ETGVTQSPTHLIKTRGQQVTLRCSSQSGHNTVSWYQQALGQGPQFIFQYYREEENGRGNFPPRFSGLQFPNYSSELNVNALELDDSALYLCASSLVTPSSYEQYFGPGTRLTVT.

This clone was recorded a few times. The chain links TRBV2 to TRBJ1-2; D remains ambiguous. CDR1 is SNHLY, CDR2 FYNNEI, per germline. V was pared by 8 bases and J by 0 bases, with 16 bases between. CDR3 length: 15 amino acids. The CDR3 here is CASRAGSTANYGYTF. The CDR3 bases are TGTGCCAGCCGGGCAGGTTCCACAGCTAACTATGGCTACACCTTC.

This chain links TRBV9 with TRBJ2-2; D might be TRBD1 (5 bases). The CDR3 spans 15 residues. Germline lookup yields CDR1 SGDLS and CDR2 YYNGEE. Trimming took 4 bases from V and 4 from J, leaving 14 bases between them. This chain's CDR3 is CASSTRQNPTGELFF. CDR3 DNA: TGTGCCAGCAGCACCCGACAGAATCCCACCGGGGAGCTGTTTTTT.

The V gene is TRBV18, the J gene TRBJ2-1; 14 nucleotides line up with TRBD2. With V trimmed by 6 bases and J by 4 bases, 5 bases remained unmatched. Germline CDR1 KGHSH, CDR2 LQKENI. This CDR3 contains 16 residues. Here the CDR3 DNA reads TGTGCCAGCTCGCGACTAGCGGGGGGGGAATACAATGAGCAGTTCTTC. Protein sequence: CASSRLAGGEYNEQFF.

This clone has a single count. The chain uses TRBV9 and TRBJ2-3; D is possibly TRBD2 (6 bases). In germline, CDR1 is SGDLS, CDR2 YYNGEE. Trimming took 4 bases from V and 0 from J, leaving 15 bases between them. The CDR3 extends over 16 amino acids. The CDR3 sequence is CASSFWDLASTDTQYF. The CDR3 DNA reads as TGTGCCAGCAGCTTTTGGGACTTAGCTAGCACAGATACGCAGTATTTT.

The rearrangement links TRBV5-1 to TRBJ2-1, with D tentatively TRBD2 (6 bases). The CDR3 totals 16 residues. CDR1 SGHRS and CDR2 YFSETQ come from the germline V gene. V lost 2 bases to trimming and J lost 4 bases, with 16 bases between them. The CDR3 nucleotides read TGCGCCAGCAGCTTCAGATCGGGGGAAAGGTACAATGAGCAGTTCTTC. Its translation is CASSFRSGERYNEQFF.

This clone was detected only once. No DNA is shown, since the ends of the CDR3 on it are uncertain; the CDR3 is the one TCRdb lists. CDR3 protein: CASSFWRSGSPLHF. The chain joins TRBV27 to TRBJ1-6. The length of the CDR3 is 14 amino acids, counting both ends. Germline lookup yields CDR1 MNHEY and CDR2 SMNVEV (reference sequence).

This sequence joins TRBV5-1 and TRBJ2-3, with 9 bases that match TRBD2. This CDR3 has 16 amino acids. Per the germline V gene, CDR1 is SGHRS and CDR2 is YFSETQ. With 1 base clipped from V and 0 bases from J, the junction kept 3 bases outside the gene matches. The CDR3 region has the DNA TGCGCCAGCAGCTTGAGCCTAGCGGGGAGCACAGATACGCAGTATTTT. Residues: CASSLSLAGSTDTQYF.

This clone was picked up a small number of times. The chain couples TRBV6-6 to TRBJ1-2; 9 bases are a match to TRBD1. There are 16 residues in the CDR3. V was clipped by 2 bases and J by 1 base; unmatched bases: 5. Germline V gives CDR1 MNHNY, CDR2 SVGAGI (reference sequence). CDR3 sequence (DNA): TGTGCCAGCAGTTACCCCCGACAGGGGGGTAACTATGGCTACACCTTC. Translating gives CASSYPRQGGNYGYTF.

The chain joins TRBV4-3 to TRBJ1-3; D not resolved. Deletions cut 0 bases from V and 2 bases from J, with 20 bases between. The length of the CDR3 is 19 residues. CDR1 is LGHNA and CDR2 is YSLEER in the germline V gene. The CDR3 is CASSQDGPSLWRTGNTIYF. CDR3 bases: TGCGCCAGCAGCCAAGATGGCCCCTCACTTTGGCGGACTGGAAACACCATATATTTT.

This clone has only a few counts. The gene calls are TRBV2 and TRBJ1-1; D uncertain. The CDR3 spans 15 residues. The V and J ends lost 5 bases and 0 bases respectively, with 13 bases between them. Germline CDR1 is SNHLY and CDR2 is FYNNEI. The CDR3 nucleotides are TGTGCCAGCAGTCTCCGGACGGACGTGAACACTGAAGCTTTCTTT. Its translation: CASSLRTDVNTEAFF.